This note documents a single TCR beta chain sequence. Its target is unknown. The record originates from a study of cytomegalovirus exposure and HLA in healthy donors. Primers included in the PCR were 60 Vbeta and 13 Jbeta primers. Clones were sequenced by immunoSEQ multiplex PCR, and TCRdb holds only the in-frame ones, with some missing. Among about 140,000 clones listed, 60% to 80% were seen once. Study observations and caveats: Immune exposure data for these donors was limited to CMV serostatus.

Germline V gene lookup returns CDR1 LNHDA and CDR2 SQIVND (reference sequence). V gave up 5 bases and J gave up 0 bases; unmatched junction bases: 4. The CDR3 covers 15 residues. This chain uses TRBV19 with TRBJ2-1; TRBD2 matches at 7 bases. The TCR was taken from a female donor in good health and CMV-seronegative. The sample comprised PBMCs. CDR3 nucleotides: TGTGCCAGTAGTGTGAAGCGGGGCTCCTACAATGAGCAGTTCTTC. This translates into CASSVKRGSYNEQFF. Full variable domain (rest looked up from reference TRBV19 and TRBJ2-1): DGGITQSPKYLFRKEGQNVTLSCEQNLNHDAMYWYRQDPGQGLRLIYYSQIVNDFQKGDIAEGYSVSREKKESFPLTVTSAQKNPTAFYLCASSVKRGSYNEQFFGPGTRLTVL.